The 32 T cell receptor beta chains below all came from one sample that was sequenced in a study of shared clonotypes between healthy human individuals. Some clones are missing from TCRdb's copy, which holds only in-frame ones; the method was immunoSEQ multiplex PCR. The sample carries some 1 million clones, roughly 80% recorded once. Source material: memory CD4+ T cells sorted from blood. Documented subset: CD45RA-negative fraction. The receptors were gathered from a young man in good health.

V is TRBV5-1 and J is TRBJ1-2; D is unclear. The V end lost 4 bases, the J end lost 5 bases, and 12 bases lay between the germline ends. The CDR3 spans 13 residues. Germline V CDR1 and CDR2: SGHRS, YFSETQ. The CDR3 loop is CASSPAQKYGYTF. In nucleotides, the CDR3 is TGCGCCAGCAGCCCCGCGCAGAAGTATGGCTACACCTTC.

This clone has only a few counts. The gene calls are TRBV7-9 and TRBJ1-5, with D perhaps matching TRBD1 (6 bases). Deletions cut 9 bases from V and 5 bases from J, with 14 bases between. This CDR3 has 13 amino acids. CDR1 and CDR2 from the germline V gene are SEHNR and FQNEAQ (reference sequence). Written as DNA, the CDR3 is TGTGCCAGTTCACAGGGTTTTCATCAGCCCCAGCATTTT. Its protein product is CASSQGFHQPQHF.

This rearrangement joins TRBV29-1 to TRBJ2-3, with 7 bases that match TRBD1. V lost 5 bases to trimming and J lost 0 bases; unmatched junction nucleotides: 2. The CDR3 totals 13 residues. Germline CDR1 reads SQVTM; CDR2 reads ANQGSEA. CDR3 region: CSVSTGSTDTQYF. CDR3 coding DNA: TGCAGCGTTTCGACAGGGAGCACAGATACGCAGTATTTT.

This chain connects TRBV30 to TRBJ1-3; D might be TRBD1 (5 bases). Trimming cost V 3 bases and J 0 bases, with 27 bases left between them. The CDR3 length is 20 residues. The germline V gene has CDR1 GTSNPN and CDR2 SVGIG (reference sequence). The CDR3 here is CAWRGTYIGGWTGSGNTIYF. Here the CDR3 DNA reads TGTGCCTGGAGGGGGACGTATATCGGTGGTTGGACCGGCTCTGGAAACACCATATATTTT.

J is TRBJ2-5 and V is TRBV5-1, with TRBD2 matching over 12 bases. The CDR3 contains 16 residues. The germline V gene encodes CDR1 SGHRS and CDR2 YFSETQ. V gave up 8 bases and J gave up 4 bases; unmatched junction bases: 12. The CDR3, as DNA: TGCGCCAGTACCCCCAACCTAGCGGGGGGGCGAGAGACCCAGTACTTC. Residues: CASTPNLAGGRETQYF.

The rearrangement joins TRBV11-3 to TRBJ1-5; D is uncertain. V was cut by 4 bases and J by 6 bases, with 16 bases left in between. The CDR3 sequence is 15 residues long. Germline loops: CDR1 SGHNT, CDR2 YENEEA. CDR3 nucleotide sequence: TGTGCCAGCAGCTGTTGGACGAATCGCGGTCAGCCCCAGCATTTT. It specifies CASSCWTNRGQPQHF.

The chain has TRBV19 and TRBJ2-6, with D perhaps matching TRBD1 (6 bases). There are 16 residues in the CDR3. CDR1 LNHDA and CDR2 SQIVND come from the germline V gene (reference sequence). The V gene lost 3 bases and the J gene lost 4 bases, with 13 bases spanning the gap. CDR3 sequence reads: CASSILFGQGANVLTF. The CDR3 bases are TGTGCCAGTAGTATTCTTTTCGGACAGGGGGCCAACGTCCTGACTTTC.

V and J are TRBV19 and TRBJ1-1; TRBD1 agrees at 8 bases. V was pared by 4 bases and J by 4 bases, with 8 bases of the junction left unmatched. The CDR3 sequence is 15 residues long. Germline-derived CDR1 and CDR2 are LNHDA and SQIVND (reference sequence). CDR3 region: CASSTHRGSGTEAFF. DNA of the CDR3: TGTGCCAGTAGTACCCACAGGGGGTCGGGCACTGAAGCTTTCTTT.

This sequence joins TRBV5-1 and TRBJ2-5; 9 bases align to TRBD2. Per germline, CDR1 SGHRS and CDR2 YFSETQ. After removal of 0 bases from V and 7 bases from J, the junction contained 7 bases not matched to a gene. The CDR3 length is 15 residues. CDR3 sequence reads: CASSLASSGTGTQYF. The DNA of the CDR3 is TGCGCCAGCAGCTTGGCATCTAGCGGGACCGGGACCCAGTACTTC.

The chain's CDR3 is CASSQGATTNTEAFF. DNA of the CDR3: TGTGCCAGCAGCCAGGGGGCGACGACGAACACTGAAGCTTTCTTT. This chain connects TRBV2 to TRBJ1-1; 8 bases align to TRBD1. Germline V gene lookup returns CDR1 SNHLY and CDR2 FYNNEI. CDR3 length: 15 residues. Unmatched junction bases numbered 7, after V lost 6 bases and J lost 1 base. Full variable domain (missing parts from reference TRBV2 and TRBJ1-1): EPEVTQTPSHQVTQMGQEVILRCVPISNHLYFYWYRQILGQKVEFLVSFYNNEISEKSEIFDDQFSVERPDGSNFTLKIRSTKLEDSAMYFCASSQGATTNTEAFFGQGTRLTVV.

The CDR3 sequence: CASSARQAANYGYTF. The DNA for the CDR3 is TGTGCCAGCAGTGCCCGACAGGCAGCTAACTATGGCTACACCTTC. The chain is built from TRBV6-1 and TRBJ1-2, with D possibly matching TRBD1 (6 bases). The CDR3 runs to 15 residues. The germline gives CDR1 MNHNS, CDR2 SASEGT. V was shortened by 4 bases and J by 0 bases, with 12 bases between the two germline ends.

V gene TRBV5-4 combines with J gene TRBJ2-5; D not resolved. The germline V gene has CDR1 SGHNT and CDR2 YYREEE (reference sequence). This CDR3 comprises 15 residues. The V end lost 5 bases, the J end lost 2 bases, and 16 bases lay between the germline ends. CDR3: CASSPNRARQETQYF. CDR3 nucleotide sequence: TGTGCCAGCAGTCCTAACCGGGCTCGGCAAGAGACCCAGTACTTC.

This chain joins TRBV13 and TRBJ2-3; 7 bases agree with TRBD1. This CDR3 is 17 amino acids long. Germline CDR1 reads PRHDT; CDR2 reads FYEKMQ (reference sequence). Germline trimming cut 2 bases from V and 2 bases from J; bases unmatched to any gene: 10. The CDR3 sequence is CASSLYSPGQITDTQYF. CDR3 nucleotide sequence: TGTGCCAGCAGCTTATATTCCCCGGGACAGATCACAGATACGCAGTATTTT.

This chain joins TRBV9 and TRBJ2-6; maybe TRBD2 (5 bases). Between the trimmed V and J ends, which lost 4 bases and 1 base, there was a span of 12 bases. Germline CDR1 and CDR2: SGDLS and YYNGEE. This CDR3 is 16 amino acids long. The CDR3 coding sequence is TGTGCCAGCAGCTCTCGACGGAGGTCTGGGGCCAACGTCCTGACTTTC. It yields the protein CASSSRRRSGANVLTF.

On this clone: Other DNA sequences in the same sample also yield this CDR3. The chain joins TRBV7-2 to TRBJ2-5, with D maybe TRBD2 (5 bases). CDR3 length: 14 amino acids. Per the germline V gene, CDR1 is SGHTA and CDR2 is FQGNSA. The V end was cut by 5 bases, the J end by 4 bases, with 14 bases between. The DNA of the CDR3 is TGTGCCAGCAGCCAGTCCCGGGGTGGAGAGACCCAGTACTTC. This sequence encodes CASSQSRGGETQYF.

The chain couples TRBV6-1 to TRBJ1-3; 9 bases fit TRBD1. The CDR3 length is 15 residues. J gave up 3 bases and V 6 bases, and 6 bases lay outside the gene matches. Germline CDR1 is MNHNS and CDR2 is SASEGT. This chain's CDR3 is CASRGDRAGGNTIYF. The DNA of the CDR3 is TGTGCCAGCAGGGGGGACAGGGCAGGTGGAAACACCATATATTTT.

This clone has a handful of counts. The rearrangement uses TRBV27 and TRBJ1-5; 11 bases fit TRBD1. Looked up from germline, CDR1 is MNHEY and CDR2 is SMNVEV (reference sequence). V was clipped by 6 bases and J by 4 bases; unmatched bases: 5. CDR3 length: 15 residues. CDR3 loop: CASRGQGARNQPQHF. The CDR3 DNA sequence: TGTGCCAGCAGAGGACAGGGGGCGCGAAATCAGCCCCAGCATTTT.

The CDR3 DNA is TGTGCCTGGAGTCCCGGGACAGGGTATCAGCCCCAGCATTTT. Protein: CAWSPGTGYQPQHF. V and J are TRBV30 and TRBJ1-5; 9 bases line up with TRBD1. CDR1 GTSNPN and CDR2 SVGIG come from the germline V gene (reference sequence). The CDR3 is 14 residues long. Trimming cost V 2 bases and J 5 bases; bases outside gene matches: 4. Together with reference TRBV30 and TRBJ1-5, the CDR3 gives the full variable domain: SQTIHQWPATLVQPVGSPLSLECTVEGTSNPNLYWYRQAAGRGLQLLFYSVGIGQISSEVPQNLSASRPQDRQFILSSKKLLLSDSGFYLCAWSPGTGYQPQHFGDGTRLSIL.

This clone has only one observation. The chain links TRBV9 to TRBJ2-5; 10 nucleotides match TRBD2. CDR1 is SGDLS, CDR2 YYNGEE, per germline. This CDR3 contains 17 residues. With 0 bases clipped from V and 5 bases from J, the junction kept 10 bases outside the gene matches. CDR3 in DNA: TGTGCCAGCAGCGTAGGCCCTAGCGGGGGATTGTGGGAGACCCAGTACTTC. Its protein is CASSVGPSGGLWETQYF.

CDR3 nucleotides: TGTGCCAGTACGGCCAAGAGGAATCAGCCCCAGCATTTT. Amino acids: CASTAKRNQPQHF. The V and J genes are TRBV19 and TRBJ1-5; D is undetermined. Germline V CDR1 and CDR2: LNHDA, SQIVND (reference sequence). This CDR3 spans 13 amino acids. V shed 7 bases and J shed 4 bases, with 11 bases lying between them.

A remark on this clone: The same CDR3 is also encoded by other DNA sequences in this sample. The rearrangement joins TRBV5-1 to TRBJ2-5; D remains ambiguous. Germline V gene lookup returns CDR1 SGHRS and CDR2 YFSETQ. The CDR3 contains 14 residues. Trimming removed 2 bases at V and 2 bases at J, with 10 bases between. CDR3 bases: TGCGCCAGCAGCTTAAGGTCAGGTCAAGAGACCCAGTACTTC. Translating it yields CASSLRSGQETQYF.

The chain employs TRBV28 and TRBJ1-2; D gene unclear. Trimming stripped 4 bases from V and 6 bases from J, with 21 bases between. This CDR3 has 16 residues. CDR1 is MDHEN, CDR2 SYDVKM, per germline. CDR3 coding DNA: TGTGCCAGCAGTTCGGGAGGGCAGGTACGACCTCATGGCTACACCTTC. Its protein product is CASSSGGQVRPHGYTF.

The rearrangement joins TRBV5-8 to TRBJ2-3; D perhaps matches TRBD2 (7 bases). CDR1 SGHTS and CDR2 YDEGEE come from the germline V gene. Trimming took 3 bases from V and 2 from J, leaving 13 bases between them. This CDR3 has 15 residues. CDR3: CASSWGAGATDTQYF. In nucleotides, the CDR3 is TGTGCCAGCAGCTGGGGGGCGGGGGCCACAGATACGCAGTATTTT.

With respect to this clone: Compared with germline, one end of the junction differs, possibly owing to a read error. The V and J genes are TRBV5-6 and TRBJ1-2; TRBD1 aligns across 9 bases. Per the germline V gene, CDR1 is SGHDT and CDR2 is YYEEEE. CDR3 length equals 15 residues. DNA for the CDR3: TGTGCCAGCAGCTTGGCACTAGGGACAGGGCTCGTCCAGTCGTTC. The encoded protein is CASSLALGTGLVQSF.

In DNA, the CDR3 is TGTGCCAGTAGTGCGGGACAACAAAAACTGTTTTTT. Protein: CASSAGQQKLFF. The chain combines TRBV19 with TRBJ1-4; a possible D gene is TRBD1 (6 bases). The CDR3 contains 12 residues. Germline V gives CDR1 LNHDA, CDR2 SQIVND (reference sequence). V gave up 5 bases and J gave up 9 bases, with 10 bases separating them. Full variable domain (missing parts from reference TRBV19 and TRBJ1-4): DGGITQSPKYLFRKEGQNVTLSCEQNLNHDAMYWYRQDPGQGLRLIYYSQIVNDFQKGDIAEGYSVSREKKESFPLTVTSAQKNPTAFYLCASSAGQQKLFFGSGTQLSVL.

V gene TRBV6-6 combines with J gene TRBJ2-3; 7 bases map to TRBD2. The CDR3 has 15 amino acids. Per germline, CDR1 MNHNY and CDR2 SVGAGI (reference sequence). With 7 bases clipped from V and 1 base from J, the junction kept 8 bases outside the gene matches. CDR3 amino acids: CASTREGYRTDTQYF. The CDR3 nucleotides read TGTGCCAGCACCAGGGAGGGGTACCGCACAGATACGCAGTATTTT.

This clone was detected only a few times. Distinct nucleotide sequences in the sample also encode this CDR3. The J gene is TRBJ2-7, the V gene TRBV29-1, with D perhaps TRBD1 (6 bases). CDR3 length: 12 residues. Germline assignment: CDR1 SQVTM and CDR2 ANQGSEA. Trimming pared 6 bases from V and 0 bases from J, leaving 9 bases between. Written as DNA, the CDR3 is TGCAGCGTCCGGGACACCTCCTACGAGCAGTACTTC. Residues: CSVRDTSYEQYF.

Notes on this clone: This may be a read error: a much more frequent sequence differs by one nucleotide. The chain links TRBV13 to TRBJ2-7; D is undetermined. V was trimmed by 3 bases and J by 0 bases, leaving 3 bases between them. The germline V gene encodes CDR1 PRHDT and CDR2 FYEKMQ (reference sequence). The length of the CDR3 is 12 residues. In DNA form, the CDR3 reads TGTGCCAGCAGCTTGAGCTCCTACGAGCAGTACTTC. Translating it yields CASSLSSYEQYF.

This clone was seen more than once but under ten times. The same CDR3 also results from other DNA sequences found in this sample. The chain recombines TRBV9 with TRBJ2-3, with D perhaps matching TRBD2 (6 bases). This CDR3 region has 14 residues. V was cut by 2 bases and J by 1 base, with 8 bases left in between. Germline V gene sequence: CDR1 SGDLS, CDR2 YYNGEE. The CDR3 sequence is CASSVGTGTDTQYF. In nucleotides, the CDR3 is TGTGCCAGCAGCGTCGGGACTGGCACAGATACGCAGTATTTT.

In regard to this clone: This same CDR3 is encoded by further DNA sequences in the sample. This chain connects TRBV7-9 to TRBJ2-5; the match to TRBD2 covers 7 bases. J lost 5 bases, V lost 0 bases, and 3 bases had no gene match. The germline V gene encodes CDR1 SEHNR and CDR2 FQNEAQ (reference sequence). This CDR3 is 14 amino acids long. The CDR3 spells CASSLAGGSETQYF. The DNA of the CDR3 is TGTGCCAGCAGCTTAGCGGGGGGGTCTGAGACCCAGTACTTC.

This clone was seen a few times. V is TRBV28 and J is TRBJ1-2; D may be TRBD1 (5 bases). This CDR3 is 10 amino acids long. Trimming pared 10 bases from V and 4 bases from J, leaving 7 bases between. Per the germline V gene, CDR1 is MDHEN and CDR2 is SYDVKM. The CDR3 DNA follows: TGTGCCACCGGGGGCTATGGCTACACCTTC. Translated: CATGGYGYTF.

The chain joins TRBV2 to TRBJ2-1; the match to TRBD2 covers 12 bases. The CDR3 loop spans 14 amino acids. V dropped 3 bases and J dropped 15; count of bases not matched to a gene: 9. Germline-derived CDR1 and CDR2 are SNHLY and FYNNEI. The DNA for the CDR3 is TGTGCCAGCAGTGAGGATTCTAGCGGGAGGGCCGGGTTCTTC. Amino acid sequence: CASSEDSSGRAGFF.